One sample yielded the 5 T cell receptor beta chains listed below, sequenced in a study of blood T cell repertoires in COVID-19. The method was immunoSEQ multiplex PCR; TCRdb's version includes in-frame clones alone and lacks a portion of them. Of 60,000 to 65,000 clones detected, roughly three quarters appear once; the ten largest clones hold 40% to 60%. Sequencing was performed on peripheral blood. The source of these receptors is an elderly woman with acute or convalescent COVID-19.

In this sample, this clone turned up a few times. The chain has TRBV9 and TRBJ1-1; D possibly corresponds to TRBD1 (5 bases). CDR3 size: 13 residues. Deletions cut 3 bases from V and 11 bases from J, with 17 bases between. CDR1 SGDLS and CDR2 YYNGEE come from the germline V gene. This CDR3 reads CASSGTRRGEAFF. The DNA for the CDR3 is TGTGCCAGCAGCGGAACTAGGAGGGGTGAGGCTTTCTTT. The full variable domain, with the rest looked up from reference TRBV9 and TRBJ1-1, is DSGVTQTPKHLITATGQRVTLRCSPRSGDLSVYWYQQSLDQGLQFLIQYYNGEERAKGNILERFSAQQFPDLHSELNLSSLELGDSALYFCASSGTRRGEAFFGQGTRLTVV.

This clone was seen only a few times. The chain is built from TRBV7-6 and TRBJ2-7, with D perhaps TRBD1 (5 bases). Germline V lookup: CDR1 SGHVS, CDR2 FNYEAQ. The ends were cut back, 5 bases at V and 2 bases at J, with 10 bases in the middle. This CDR3 comprises 13 residues. CDR3 region: CASSRDSTYEQYF. The CDR3 nucleotides read TGTGCCAGCAGCCGAGACAGTACCTACGAGCAGTACTTC.

This clone was found a few times. CDR3 loop: CASSAGTPATEAFF. The CDR3 DNA follows: TGCGCCAGCAGCGCCGGGACACCTGCCACTGAAGCTTTCTTT. J is TRBJ1-1 and V is TRBV5-1; possibly TRBD1 for D (6 bases). Germline-derived CDR1 and CDR2 are SGHRS and YFSETQ. The CDR3 has 14 residues. V gave up 4 bases and J gave up 4 bases, with 14 bases separating them. Drawing the rest from reference TRBV5-1 and TRBJ1-1, the complete variable domain is KAGVTQTPRYLIKTRGQQVTLSCSPISGHRSVSWYQQTPGQGLQFLFEYFSETQRNKGNFPGRFSGRQFSNSRSEMNVSTLELGDSALYLCASSAGTPATEAFFGQGTRLTVV.

The chain combines TRBV24-1 with TRBJ2-2, with 11 nucleotides matching TRBD1. Germline-derived CDR1 and CDR2 are KGHDR and SFDVKD. V shed 3 bases and J 7 bases; nucleotides not matched to a gene: 6. This CDR3 comprises 16 residues. The CDR3 spells CATSDPGQGAFGELFF. CDR3 bases: TGTGCCACCAGTGATCCTGGACAGGGGGCGTTCGGGGAGCTGTTTTTT.

The chain has TRBV5-1 and TRBJ2-1; weak D call: TRBD2 (6 bases). The length of the CDR3 is 16 residues. Trimming cost V 0 bases and J 0 bases, with 10 bases left between them. Germline assignment: CDR1 SGHRS and CDR2 YFSETQ. The CDR3 DNA sequence: TGCGCCAGCAGCTTGGCTAGCGCAAGCTCCTACAATGAGCAGTTCTTC. Protein: CASSLASASSYNEQFF. Filled out from reference TRBV5-1 and TRBJ2-1, the complete variable domain reads KAGVTQTPRYLIKTRGQQVTLSCSPISGHRSVSWYQQTPGQGLQFLFEYFSETQRNKGNFPGRFSGRQFSNSRSEMNVSTLELGDSALYLCASSLASASSYNEQFFGPGTRLTVL.